This T cell receptor beta chain stems from a study of T cells in Graves' hyperthyroidism and ophthalmopathy. Study-level points and caveats: By a 13 V-J model, ophthalmopathy was set apart from stable hyperthyroidism. Most expanded thyroid clonotypes above 0.001 also appeared in blood.

Trimming pared 4 bases from V and 4 bases from J, leaving 15 bases between. Germline V lookup: CDR1 SGDLS, CDR2 YYNGEE. The CDR3 length is 15 residues. Diagnoses rested on clinical symptoms, serum thyroxine and TRAb, thyroid ultrasound and orbital computed tomography. PBMCs were obtained from about 9.9 ml fresh peripheral blood. This clonotype was seen only a few times. Its cognate antigen is unknown. Using RNA transcripts as the source, TCR beta CDR3 regions were amplified. The HTBI primer set was used in a first-round RT-PCR of the TCR CDR3. TCRdb re-called the multiplex PCR reads through MiXCR, storing one row per CDR3 protein. Of over 650,000 distinct CDR3 sequences listed, about 16% are singletons.

Sequenced sample: blood. This chain uses TRBV9 with TRBJ2-1; a weak D match, TRBD1 (5 bases). The sequence came from a man between 18 and 29 years old with Graves' hyperthyroidism. CDR3: CASSPYRTLYNEQFF. In DNA, the CDR3 is TGTGCCAGCAGCCCATACCGGACACTTTACAATGAGCAGTTCTTC.